This T cell receptor beta chain emerged from a study of identifying expanded T cells in peripheral blood. Study findings and constraints: Clone count variance between roughly 2-week samples rose with total template count.

Germline-derived CDR1 and CDR2 are SGHTA and FQGNSA. J was trimmed by 4 bases and V by 5 bases; bases with no gene match: 2. This CDR3 region has 13 residues. TCRdb keeps only in-frame clones here, not all; method: immunoSEQ multiplex PCR. The sample lists about 81,000 clones; 84% were seen once. In the case of this clone: What it binds is not known.

The receptor comes from a person aged 18 to 75 in good health. Specimen: blood. The genes are TRBV7-2 and TRBJ2-5, with 9 positions matching TRBD2. CDR3 sequence reads: CASSPAGGETQYF. The DNA for the CDR3 is TGTGCCAGCAGCCCAGCGGGGGGAGAGACCCAGTACTTC. The full variable domain, completed using reference TRBV7-2 and TRBJ2-5, is GAGVSQSPSNKVTEKGKDVELRCDPISGHTALYWYRQSLGQGLEFLIYFQGNSAPDKSGLPSDRFSAERTGGSVSTLTIQRTQQEDSAVYLCASSPAGGETQYFGPGTRLLVL.